The 27 T cell receptor beta chains given below trace back to one sample, sequenced in a study of human T cells and chemical hapten exposure. The time point here: patch test 1, 2 weeks after DPC sensitization. Indicated treatment: therapeutic diphenylcyclopropenone sensitization with weekly scalp DPC. Extraction of total RNA was performed on unfractionated whole blood. TCRdb re-derived calls from the RACE reads in MiXCR, one entry per CDR3 protein. This sample has around 34,000 distinct CDR3 sequences, with roughly 6.4% found just once. Sequences were derived from whole blood, sampled in connection with sensitization to the hapten diphenylcyclopropenone (DPC). The receptors here all came from a woman in her thirties with alopecia areata. Some clones in this sample may be carry-over from other donors' samples.

This clonotype was counted ten times or more. The chain employs TRBV7-9 and TRBJ2-7; D is ambiguous. CDR1 and CDR2 from the germline V gene are SEHNR and FQNEAQ (reference sequence). The CDR3 is made up of 11 amino acids. V was trimmed by 3 bases and J by 1 base, leaving 1 base between them. CDR3 bases: TGTGCCAGCAGCTTTTCCTACGAGCAGTACTTC. Amino acids: CASSFSYEQYF.

The V call is TRBV7-2, the J call TRBJ2-5; D might be TRBD1 or TRBD2, each matching 6 bases. This CDR3 contains 14 residues. Germline CDR1 is SGHTA and CDR2 is FQGNSA. With 5 bases removed from V and 1 base from J, the gap between germline ends came to 11 bases. CDR3 DNA: TGTGCCAGCAGCCCCCGGGGGCCCCAAGAGACCCAGTACTTC. It specifies CASSPRGPQETQYF.

In regard to this clonotype: Just one base apart from a much larger clone, this may be a read error. The chain is built from TRBV7-8 and TRBJ1-1; D may be TRBD1 (5 bases). V shed 2 bases and J shed 0 bases, with 16 bases lying between them. CDR3 size: 17 residues. Germline CDR1 reads SGHVS; CDR2 reads FQNEAQ. The CDR3 DNA is TGTGCCAGCAGCTTATCGATAGGGGCCACGATGAACACTGAAGCTTTCTTT. This sequence encodes CASSLSIGATMNTEAFF.

The sample holds many counts of this clonotype. The J gene is TRBJ1-2, the V gene TRBV29-1; the match to TRBD1 covers 7 bases. J lost 8 bases, V lost 7 bases, and 10 bases had no gene match. The CDR3 contains 12 residues. Germline V gene data show CDR1 as SQVTM and CDR2 as ANQGSEA. CDR3 nucleotides: TGCAGCGGTCGGACAGGAACAGAAGGCTACACCTTC. It codes for CSGRTGTEGYTF.

This clonotype was found a few times. The chain couples TRBV28 to TRBJ1-6, with D unresolved. The CDR3 has 13 residues. Germline loops: CDR1 MDHEN, CDR2 SYDVKM. With 7 bases removed from V and 7 bases from J, the gap between germline ends came to 11 bases. CDR3 sequence reads: CASNKPQNSPLHF. The CDR3 DNA reads as TGTGCCAGCAATAAACCGCAAAATTCACCCCTCCACTTT.

This clonotype has a count of ten or more. This chain uses TRBV20-1 with TRBJ1-5, with 8 bases matching TRBD1. Trimming removed 5 bases from V and 0 bases from J; junction bases left unmatched: 9. This CDR3 contains 16 residues. Germline V gene lookup returns CDR1 DFQATT and CDR2 SNEGSKA (reference sequence). This CDR3 is CSASQGTGLSNQPQHF. CDR3 DNA: TGCAGTGCTTCGCAAGGGACAGGTCTTAGCAATCAGCCCCAGCATTTT.

CDR3 protein: CASSPRGRSIGFGYTF. CDR3 DNA sequence: TGCGCCAGCAGCCCCCGGGGAAGGAGTATAGGTTTCGGCTACACCTTC. The chain employs TRBV4-3 and TRBJ1-2; D not resolved. CDR1 is LGHNA, CDR2 YSLEER, per germline. The CDR3 is 16 residues long. V lost 4 bases to trimming and J lost 8 bases, with 23 bases between them.

The table lists this clonotype with many counts. The chain has TRBV12-3 or TRBV12-4 and TRBJ2-7; D remains unclear. V shed 3 bases and J shed 1 base, with 7 bases lying between them. The CDR3 extends over 13 amino acids. CDR3 bases: TGTGCCAGCAGTTTTGCTTCGTCCTACGAGCAGTACTTC. This sequence encodes CASSFASSYEQYF.

The chain is built from TRBV20-1 and TRBJ1-4; possible D gene TRBD1, 5 bases. The CDR3 has 14 amino acids. Germline V gives CDR1 DFQATT, CDR2 SNEGSKA (reference sequence). With 5 bases removed from V and 12 bases from J, the gap between germline ends came to 22 bases. In DNA, the CDR3 is TGCAGTGCTCCCACCGGGGCCTCCCTCCGCGAACTGTTTTTT. Translating it yields CSAPTGASLRELFF.

This clonotype was found a few times. V usage is TRBV12-3 or TRBV12-4 and J usage is TRBJ1-5; D is unresolved. The CDR3 loop spans 12 amino acids. Trimming left V 8 bases short and J 6 bases short, with 11 bases between. In DNA form, the CDR3 reads TGTGCCAGCGGTCCCTCGGGTCAGCCCCAGCATTTT. This encodes CASGPSGQPQHF.

This clonotype was found many times. The rearrangement joins TRBV4-1 to TRBJ1-6; D is perhaps TRBD1 (5 bases). The CDR3 totals 15 residues. V was cut by 0 bases and J by 6 bases, with 9 bases left in between. Germline V CDR1 and CDR2: MGHRA, YSYEKL. The CDR3, as DNA: TGCGCCAGCAGCCAAGATAGGGGCCCTAATTCACCCCTCCACTTT. This translates into CASSQDRGPNSPLHF.

The table lists this clonotype with a few counts. This chain connects TRBV21-1 to TRBJ1-1; TRBD1 is the table's D call and was not checked against the DNA. TRBV21-1 has pseudogene status. The CDR3 loop spans 15 amino acids. The DNA of the CDR3 is TGTGCCAGCAGCAAAGGGGGGGCGGCTGAAACTGAAGCTTTCTTT. Residues: CASSKGGAAETEAFF.

This clonotype was recorded a few times. The chain is built from TRBV10-3 and TRBJ1-2; D might be TRBD1 (5 bases). Germline V CDR1 and CDR2: ENHRY, SYGVKD. The CDR3 loop spans 13 amino acids. Trimming cost V 3 bases and J 3 bases, with 8 bases left between them. The CDR3 sequence: CAISDDSYYGYTF. The CDR3 region has the DNA TGTGCCATCAGTGATGACAGTTACTATGGCTACACCTTC.

This clonotype was detected many times. The chain is built from TRBV3-1 and TRBJ1-5, with D possibly matching TRBD1 (6 bases). V was shortened by 0 bases and J by 7 bases, with 13 bases between the two germline ends. CDR3 size: 15 residues. CDR1 and CDR2 from the germline V gene are LGHDT and YNNKEL (reference sequence). CDR3 nucleotide sequence: TGTGCCAGCAGCCAAGAACCTTCAGGGGCCCAGCCCCAGCATTTT. It codes for CASSQEPSGAQPQHF.

This clonotype was counted a few times. This rearrangement joins TRBV7-2 to TRBJ1-3; D may be TRBD1 (5 bases). This CDR3 has 14 amino acids. V was pared by 2 bases and J by 3 bases, with 8 bases between. From germline, CDR1 is SGHTA and CDR2 FQGNSA. CDR3 sequence (DNA): TGTGCCAGCAGCTTAAGAGGGGATGGAAACACCATATATTTT. This translates into CASSLRGDGNTIYF.

In this sample, this clonotype turned up a few times. V usage is TRBV27 and J usage is TRBJ1-6; 7 bases match TRBD1. Losses at the gene ends were 6 bases for V and 4 bases for J; bases not matched to a gene: 9. Germline values: CDR1 MNHEY, CDR2 SMNVEV (reference sequence). The CDR3 is 16 amino acids. The CDR3 loop is CASRYGTDNYNSPLHF. In DNA, the CDR3 is TGTGCCAGCAGATACGGGACAGATAATTATAATTCACCCCTCCACTTT.

This clonotype was seen only a few times. The chain carries TRBV10-3 and TRBJ2-7; TRBD2 is a possible D gene (5 bases). Trimming took 3 bases from V and 2 from J, leaving 11 bases between them. The CDR3 extends over 14 amino acids. Germline CDR1 reads ENHRY; CDR2 reads SYGVKD. CDR3 nucleotide sequence: TGTGCCATCAGTGATCCGGAACTAGCCTACGAGCAGTACTTC. It is translated as CAISDPELAYEQYF.

This clonotype was counted between two and nine times. The chain carries TRBV29-1 and TRBJ1-5, with D perhaps matching TRBD1 (6 bases). This CDR3 has 16 residues. The germline V gene has CDR1 SQVTM and CDR2 ANQGSEA. The V end lost 4 bases, the J end lost 5 bases, and 21 bases lay between the germline ends. The CDR3 region is CSVAFGLPGADQPQHF. The CDR3 DNA is TGCAGCGTTGCCTTCGGTTTGCCAGGGGCCGATCAGCCCCAGCATTTT.

This clonotype turned up a few times. The chain carries TRBV11-3 and TRBJ2-7, with TRBD2 as a possible D gene (5 bases). CDR1 and CDR2 (germline): SGHNT, YENEEA. Trimming stripped 5 bases from V and 7 bases from J, with 12 bases between. The CDR3 contains 12 residues. CDR3 DNA sequence: TGTGCCAGCAGCGCCTACGAGGGAGAGCAGTACTTC. This sequence encodes CASSAYEGEQYF.

This clonotype was counted only a few times. This rearrangement joins TRBV12-3 or TRBV12-4 to TRBJ1-1; D is uncertain. Trimming pared 4 bases from V and 5 bases from J, leaving 5 bases between. This CDR3 has 11 amino acids. The CDR3 nucleotides are TGTGCCAGCAGTTCCGGAACTGAAGCTTTCTTT. Protein product: CASSSGTEAFF.

V and J are TRBV7-2 and TRBJ2-4; perhaps TRBD2 as D (6 bases). Germline assignment: CDR1 SGHTA and CDR2 FQGNSA. Trimming stripped 7 bases from V and 8 bases from J, with 15 bases between. The CDR3 loop spans 13 amino acids. The CDR3 sequence is CASTTTREDIQYF. The CDR3 DNA reads as TGTGCCAGCACCACCACCAGGGAGGACATTCAGTACTTC.

The genes are TRBV7-3 and TRBJ1-2, with D tentatively TRBD1 (6 bases). V was pared by 5 bases and J by 0 bases, with 16 bases between. Germline V gene data show CDR1 as SGHTA and CDR2 as FQGTGA. The CDR3 loop spans 16 amino acids. CDR3 protein: CASSPNRTDSNYGYTF. The CDR3 nucleotides read TGTGCCAGCAGCCCCAACAGGACAGATTCTAACTATGGCTACACCTTC.

V and J are TRBV5-1 and TRBJ2-7, with 7 bases fitting TRBD1. The CDR3 is 15 amino acids. V was pared by 3 bases and J by 4 bases, with 10 bases of the junction left unmatched. From germline, CDR1 is SGHRS and CDR2 YFSETQ. The CDR3 protein is CASSYNDRVGYEQYF. The CDR3 nucleotides are TGCGCCAGCAGCTATAATGACAGGGTTGGTTACGAGCAGTACTTC.

J is TRBJ1-4 and V is TRBV20-1; TRBD1 aligns across 11 bases. Germline V gene lookup returns CDR1 DFQATT and CDR2 SNEGSKA (reference sequence). The CDR3 runs to 14 residues. The trim removed 1 base at V and 8 bases at J, leaving 3 bases unmatched. CDR3 bases: TGCAGTGCTAGAGCGGGACAGGGGGGAGAAAAACTGTTTTTT. Its translation is CSARAGQGGEKLFF.

This clonotype was seen many times. The genes are TRBV28 and TRBJ2-7; the D is unclear. Germline V gene sequence: CDR1 MDHEN, CDR2 SYDVKM. Trimming left V 4 bases short and J 5 bases short, with 9 bases between. The CDR3 is 12 residues long. As DNA, the CDR3 is TGTGCCAGCAGTTCCCCCGGAGACGAGCAGTACTTC. Translation gives CASSSPGDEQYF.

Ten or more counts support this clonotype. The chain uses TRBV9 and TRBJ1-3; a possible D gene is TRBD1 (6 bases). Trimming removed 2 bases from V and 2 bases from J, with 8 bases in between. CDR3 length: 14 residues. The V gene's germline CDR1 is SGDLS and CDR2 YYNGEE. In DNA, the CDR3 is TGTGCCAGCAGCGTCGGGGGGCCTGGAAACACCATATATTTT. Translation: CASSVGGPGNTIYF.

The table lists this clonotype with many counts. This chain joins TRBV20-1 and TRBJ2-7; D is uncertain. In germline, CDR1 is DFQATT, CDR2 SNEGSKA (reference sequence). Trimming took 6 bases from V and 4 from J, leaving 16 bases between them. The CDR3 spans 13 residues. CDR3 nucleotide sequence: TGCAGTGCCTTGGACCGCACCGGTTACGAGCAGTACTTC. Translating it yields CSALDRTGYEQYF.